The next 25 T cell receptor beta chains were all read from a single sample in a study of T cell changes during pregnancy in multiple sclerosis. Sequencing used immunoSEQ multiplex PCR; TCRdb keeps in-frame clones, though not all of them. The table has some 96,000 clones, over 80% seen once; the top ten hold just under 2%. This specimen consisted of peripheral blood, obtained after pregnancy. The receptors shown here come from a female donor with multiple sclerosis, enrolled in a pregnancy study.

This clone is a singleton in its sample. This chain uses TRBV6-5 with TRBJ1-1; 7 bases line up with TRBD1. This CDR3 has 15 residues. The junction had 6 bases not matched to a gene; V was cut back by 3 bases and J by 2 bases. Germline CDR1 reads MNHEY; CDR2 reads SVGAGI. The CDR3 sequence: CASSYGDSLNTEAFF. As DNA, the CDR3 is TGTGCCAGCAGTTATGGGGACAGCCTCAACACTGAAGCTTTCTTT.

CDR3 region: CASSLGTGRTGIKETQYF. The CDR3 DNA reads as TGTGCCAGCAGCTTAGGGACAGGGCGGACAGGGATTAAAGAGACCCAGTACTTC. This chain connects TRBV7-2 to TRBJ2-5, with 8 bases that match TRBD1. The ends lost 1 base at V and 3 bases at J; junction bases unmatched: 13. Germline lookup yields CDR1 SGHTA and CDR2 FQGNSA. The CDR3 is made up of 18 amino acids.

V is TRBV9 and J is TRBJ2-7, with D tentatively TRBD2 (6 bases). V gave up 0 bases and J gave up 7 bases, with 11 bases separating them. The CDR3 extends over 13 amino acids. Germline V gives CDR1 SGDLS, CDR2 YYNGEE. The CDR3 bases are TGTGCCAGCAGCGTAGGGGCTAGCGAGGAGCAGTACTTC. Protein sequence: CASSVGASEEQYF.

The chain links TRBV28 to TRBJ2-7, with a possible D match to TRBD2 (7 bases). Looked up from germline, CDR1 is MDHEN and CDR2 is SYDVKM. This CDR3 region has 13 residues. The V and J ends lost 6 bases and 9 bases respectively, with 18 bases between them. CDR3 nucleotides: TGTGCCAGCAGCACAGGGACTACCGTGGGGCAGTACTTC. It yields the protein CASSTGTTVGQYF.

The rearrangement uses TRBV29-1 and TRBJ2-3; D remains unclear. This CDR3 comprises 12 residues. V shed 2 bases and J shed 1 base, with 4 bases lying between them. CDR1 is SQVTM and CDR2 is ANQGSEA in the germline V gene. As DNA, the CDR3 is TGCAGCGTTGAACAGGGCACAGATACGCAGTATTTT. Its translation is CSVEQGTDTQYF.

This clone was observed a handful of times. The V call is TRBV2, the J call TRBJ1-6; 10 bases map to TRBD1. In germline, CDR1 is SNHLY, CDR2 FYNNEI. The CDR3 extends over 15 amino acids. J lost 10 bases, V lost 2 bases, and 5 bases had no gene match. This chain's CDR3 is CASSESRTGGSPLHF. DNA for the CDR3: TGTGCCAGCAGTGAATCTAGGACAGGGGGATCACCCCTCCACTTT.

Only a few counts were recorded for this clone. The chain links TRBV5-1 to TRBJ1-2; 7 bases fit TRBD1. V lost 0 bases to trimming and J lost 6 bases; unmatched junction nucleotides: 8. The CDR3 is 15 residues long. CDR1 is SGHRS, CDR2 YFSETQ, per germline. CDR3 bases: TGCGCCAGCAGCTTGGGACAGGGATACGGGGATGGCTACACCTTC. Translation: CASSLGQGYGDGYTF.

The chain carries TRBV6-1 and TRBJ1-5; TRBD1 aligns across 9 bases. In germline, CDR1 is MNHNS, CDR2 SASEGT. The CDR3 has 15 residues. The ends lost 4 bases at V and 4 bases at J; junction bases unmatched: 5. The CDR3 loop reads CASSGWTGVNQPQHF. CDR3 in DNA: TGTGCCAGCAGTGGGTGGACAGGGGTAAATCAGCCCCAGCATTTT.

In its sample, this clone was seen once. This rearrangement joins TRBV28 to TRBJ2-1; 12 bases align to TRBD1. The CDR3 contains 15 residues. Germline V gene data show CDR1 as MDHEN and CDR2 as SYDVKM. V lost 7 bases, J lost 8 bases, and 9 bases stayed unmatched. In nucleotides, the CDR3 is TGTGCCAGCAATACTGGGGGACAGGGGGCTCATGAGCAGTTCTTC. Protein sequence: CASNTGGQGAHEQFF.

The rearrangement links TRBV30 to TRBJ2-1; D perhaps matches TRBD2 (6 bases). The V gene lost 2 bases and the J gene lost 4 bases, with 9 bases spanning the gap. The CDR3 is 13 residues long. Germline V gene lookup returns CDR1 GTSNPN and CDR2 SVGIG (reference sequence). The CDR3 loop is CAWSRGLYNEQFF. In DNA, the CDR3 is TGTGCCTGGAGTCGGGGACTTTACAATGAGCAGTTCTTC.

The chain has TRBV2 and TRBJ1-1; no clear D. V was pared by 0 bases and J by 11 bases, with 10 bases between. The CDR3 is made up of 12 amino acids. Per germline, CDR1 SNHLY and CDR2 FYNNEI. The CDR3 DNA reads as TGTGCCAGCAGTGAAGCGGCAGAATCCGCTTTCTTT. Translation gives CASSEAAESAFF.

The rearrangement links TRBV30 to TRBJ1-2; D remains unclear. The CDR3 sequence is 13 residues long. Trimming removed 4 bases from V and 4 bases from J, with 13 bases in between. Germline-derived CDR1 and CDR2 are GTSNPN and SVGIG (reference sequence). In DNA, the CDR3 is TGTGCCTGGAACTACCCCGGTTCCTATGGCTACACCTTC. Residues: CAWNYPGSYGYTF.

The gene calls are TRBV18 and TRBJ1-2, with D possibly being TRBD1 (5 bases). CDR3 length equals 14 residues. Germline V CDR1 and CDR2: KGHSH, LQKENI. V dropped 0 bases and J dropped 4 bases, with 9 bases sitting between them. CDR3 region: CASSPPAGVYGYTF. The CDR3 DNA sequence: TGTGCCAGCTCACCACCCGCGGGGGTCTATGGCTACACCTTC.

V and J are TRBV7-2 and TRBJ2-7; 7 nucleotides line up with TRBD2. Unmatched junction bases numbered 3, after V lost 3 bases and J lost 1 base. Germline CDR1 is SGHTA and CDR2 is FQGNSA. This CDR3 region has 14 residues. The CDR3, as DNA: TGTGCCAGCAGCTTCGGGGGGAGTTCCTACGAGCAGTACTTC. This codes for CASSFGGSSYEQYF.

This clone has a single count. The CDR3: CASSPIPPGQTQHF. The DNA of the CDR3 is TGTGCCAGCAGCCCCATCCCTCCTGGCCAGACCCAGCATTTT. This rearrangement joins TRBV7-9 to TRBJ1-5; D unclear. Germline-derived CDR1 and CDR2 are SEHNR and FQNEAQ (reference sequence). V dropped 5 bases and J dropped 11 bases, with 19 bases sitting between them. The CDR3 consists of 14 residues.

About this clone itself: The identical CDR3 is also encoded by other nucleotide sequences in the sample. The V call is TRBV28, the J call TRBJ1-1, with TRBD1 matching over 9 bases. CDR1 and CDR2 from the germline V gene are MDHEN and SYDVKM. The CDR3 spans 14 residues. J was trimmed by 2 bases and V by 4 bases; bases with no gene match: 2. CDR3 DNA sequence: TGTGCCAGCAGTTCGACAGGGGGTAACACTGAAGCTTTCTTT. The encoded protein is CASSSTGGNTEAFF.

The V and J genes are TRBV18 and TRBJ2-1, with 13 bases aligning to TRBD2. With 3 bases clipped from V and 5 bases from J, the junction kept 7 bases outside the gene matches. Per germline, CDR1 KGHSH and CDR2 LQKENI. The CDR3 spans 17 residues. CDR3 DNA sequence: TGTGCCAGCTCACCCCCAACTGGACTAGCGGGAGACAATGAGCAGTTCTTC. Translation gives CASSPPTGLAGDNEQFF.

The CDR3 loop is CASSLGDYGYTF. In nucleotides, the CDR3 is TGTGCCAGCAGCTTAGGCGACTATGGCTACACCTTC. The chain recombines TRBV7-9 with TRBJ1-2; unclear D gene. Per germline, CDR1 SEHNR and CDR2 FQNEAQ (reference sequence). V shed 1 base and J shed 3 bases, with 3 bases lying between them. The CDR3 is 12 amino acids. The variable domain in full, completed from reference TRBV7-9 and TRBJ1-2, reads DTGVSQNPRHKITKRGQNVTFRCDPISEHNRLYWYRQTLGQGPEFLTYFQNEAQLEKSRLLSDRFSAERPKGSFSTLEIQRTEQGDSAMYLCASSLGDYGYTFGSGTRLTVV.

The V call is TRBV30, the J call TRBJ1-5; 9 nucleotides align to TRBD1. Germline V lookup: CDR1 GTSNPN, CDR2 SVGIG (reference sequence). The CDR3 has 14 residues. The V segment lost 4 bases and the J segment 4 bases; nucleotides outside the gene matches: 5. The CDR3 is CAWTQGARNQPQHF. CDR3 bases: TGTGCCTGGACACAGGGGGCGAGAAATCAGCCCCAGCATTTT.

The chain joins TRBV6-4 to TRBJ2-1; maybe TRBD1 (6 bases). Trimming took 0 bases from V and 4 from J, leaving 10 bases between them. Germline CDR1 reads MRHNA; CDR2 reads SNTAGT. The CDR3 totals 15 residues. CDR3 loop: CASSDSSQGYNEQFF. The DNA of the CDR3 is TGTGCCAGCAGTGACTCTTCCCAGGGGTACAATGAGCAGTTCTTC.

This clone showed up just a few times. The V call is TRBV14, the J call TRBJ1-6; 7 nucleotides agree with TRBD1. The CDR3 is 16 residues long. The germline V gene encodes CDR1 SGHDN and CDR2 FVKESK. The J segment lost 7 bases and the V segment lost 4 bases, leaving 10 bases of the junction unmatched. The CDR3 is CASSRRQGRGNSPLHF. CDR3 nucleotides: TGTGCCAGCAGCCGACGACAGGGCCGAGGGAATTCACCCCTCCACTTT.

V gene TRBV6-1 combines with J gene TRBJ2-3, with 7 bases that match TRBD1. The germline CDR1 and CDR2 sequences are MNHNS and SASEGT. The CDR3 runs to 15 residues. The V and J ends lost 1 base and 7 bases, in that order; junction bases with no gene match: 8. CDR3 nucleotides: TGTGCCAGCAGTGAAGTGGGGACAGTGGCCAATACGCAGTATTTT. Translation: CASSEVGTVANTQYF.

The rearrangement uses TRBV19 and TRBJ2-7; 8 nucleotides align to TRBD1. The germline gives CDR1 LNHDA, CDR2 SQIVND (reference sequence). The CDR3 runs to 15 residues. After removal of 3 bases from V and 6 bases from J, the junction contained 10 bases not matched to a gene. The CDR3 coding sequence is TGTGCCAGTAGTATGGGAGCAGGGGGCACTTTCGAGCAGTACTTC. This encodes CASSMGAGGTFEQYF.

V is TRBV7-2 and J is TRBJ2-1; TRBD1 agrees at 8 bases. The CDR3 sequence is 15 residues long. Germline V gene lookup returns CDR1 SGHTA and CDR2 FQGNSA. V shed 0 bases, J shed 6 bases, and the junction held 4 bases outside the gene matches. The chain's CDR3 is CASSLAGDRGNEQFF. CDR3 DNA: TGTGCCAGCAGCTTAGCGGGTGACAGGGGCAATGAGCAGTTCTTC.

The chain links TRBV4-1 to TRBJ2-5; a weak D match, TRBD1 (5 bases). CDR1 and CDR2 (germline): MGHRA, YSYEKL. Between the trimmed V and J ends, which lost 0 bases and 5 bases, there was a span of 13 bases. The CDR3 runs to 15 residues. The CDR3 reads CASSQDWQGFETQYF. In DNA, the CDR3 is TGCGCCAGCAGCCAAGATTGGCAGGGATTCGAGACCCAGTACTTC.